This T cell receptor beta chain was documented in a study of shared clonotypes between healthy human individuals. Positive CCR7 selection of CD45RO-negative cells yielded the naive CD8 cells, and terminally differentiated effector memory CD45RA+ cells were excluded. Clones were read by immunoSEQ multiplex PCR, and TCRdb kept only the in-frame ones, dropping some. The sample carries some 2,100,000 clones, about 93% recorded once. The sample taken for sequencing was naive CD8+ T cells from PBMCs. The receptor's source is a man between 18 and 29 years old in good health. Some clones in this sample may be carry-over from other donors' samples.

The CDR3 DNA reads as TGCGCCAGCAGCTTGGATCCTCGAAGGCCCACAACTAGCACAGATACGCAGTATTTT. Its translation is CASSLDPRRPTTSTDTQYF. The V call is TRBV5-1, the J call TRBJ2-3; unclear D gene. V lost 0 bases and J lost 0, with 20 bases in between. The CDR3 extends over 19 amino acids. Germline CDR1 SGHRS, CDR2 YFSETQ. Full variable domain (rest looked up from reference TRBV5-1 and TRBJ2-3): KAGVTQTPRYLIKTRGQQVTLSCSPISGHRSVSWYQQTPGQGLQFLFEYFSETQRNKGNFPGRFSGRQFSNSRSEMNVSTLELGDSALYLCASSLDPRRPTTSTDTQYFGPGTRLTVL.